In this sample, the clone carrying this T cell receptor beta chain turned up once. V was trimmed by 5 bases and J by 7 bases, leaving 15 bases between them. This CDR3 contains 13 residues. The germline V gene encodes CDR1 KGHSH and CDR2 LQKENI. The data are from a study of blood T cell repertoires in COVID-19. The overall study: Sites in the United States, Italy and Spain provided acute and convalescent COVID-19 samples.

In the original processing: Amplification of reference gene primers provided the estimated nucleated cell counts. Measured with immunoSEQ multiplex PCR; TCRdb has only the in-frame clones, and not every one. V and J calls and clone size are given by that table; D and trimming were obtained from the DNA. The sample yields some 150,000 clones, over 65% seen once. The source is a man older than 75 with acute or convalescent COVID-19. The specimen was peripheral blood. This chain connects TRBV18 to TRBJ2-7, with a weak D call TRBD1 (6 bases). Written as DNA, the CDR3 is TGTGCCAGCTCATATGAGACAGGCGGGGAGCAGTACGTC. It codes for CASSYETGGEQYV.